This record concerns one T cell receptor (beta chain) sequence. Primers: 60 Vbeta forward and 13 Jbeta reverse. The data were produced by immunoSEQ multiplex PCR, yet TCRdb's version contains in-frame clones alone and is incomplete. Its listing shows 34,000 or so clones. This sample stems from a study of cytomegalovirus exposure and HLA in healthy donors. Per germline, CDR1 SGHVS and CDR2 FQNEAQ. V was pared by 5 bases and J by 4 bases, with 18 bases between. The CDR3 covers 16 residues. This rearrangement joins TRBV7-8 to TRBJ1-5; no reliable D call. This receptor was obtained from a woman between 35 and 50 years old in good health and CMV-seropositive. Sequencing used PBMCs. The CDR3 region is CASSPVRGTQNQPQHF. In DNA form, the CDR3 reads TGTGCCAGCAGCCCCGTTCGCGGAACCCAGAATCAGCCCCAGCATTTT.